Presented here are 17 T cell receptor beta chains from one specimen sequenced in a study of blood T cells in healthy people across ages. Combining a sample-barcoded 5' primer with a J-beta primer mix, a second PCR ran for 7 to 11 cycles. From the 5' RACE reads, TCRdb called clonotypes with MiXCR, one entry per CDR3 protein. This sample carries hundreds of thousands of distinct CDR3 sequences, about 25% of them seen once, and the ten largest clones take approximately 3.6%. These sequences were also reported in another study, on T cells of mothers and their children.

Source material: blood. The receptor set was obtained from a boy between 2 and 10 years old in good health.

This clonotype was seen just once. The chain has TRBV5-4 and TRBJ2-3, with TRBD2 identical over 13 bases. CDR3 size: 16 residues. Germline V gene sequence: CDR1 SGHNT, CDR2 YYREEE (reference sequence). After removal of 4 bases from V and 3 bases from J, the junction contained 5 bases not matched to a gene. The CDR3 spells CASSPGTSGITDTQYF. CDR3 coding DNA: TGTGCCAGCAGCCCGGGGACTAGCGGGATAACAGATACGCAGTATTTT.

The rearrangement joins TRBV29-1 to TRBJ1-1; D unclear. CDR3 size: 12 residues. The germline CDR1 and CDR2 sequences are SQVTM and ANQGSEA. V was shortened by 4 bases and J by 5 bases, with 11 bases between the two germline ends. In nucleotides, the CDR3 is TGCAGCGTTGGTGAGGGAGGGACTGAAGCTTTCTTT. Encoded protein: CSVGEGGTEAFF.

The table lists this clonotype with a few counts. The V gene is TRBV10-3, the J gene TRBJ1-1, with TRBD1 identical over 7 bases. The CDR3 is 16 amino acids. Germline V gene lookup returns CDR1 ENHRY and CDR2 SYGVKD. V lost 2 bases and J lost 2; bases outside the gene matches: 8. CDR3 bases: TGTGCCATCAGTGAGGCCCAGGGGGTAGGTAACACTGAAGCTTTCTTT. It translates to CAISEAQGVGNTEAFF.

At least ten counts were recorded for this clonotype. V usage is TRBV9 and J usage is TRBJ2-5; perhaps TRBD1 as D (5 bases). This CDR3 contains 14 residues. Trimming removed 4 bases at V and 4 bases at J, with 14 bases between. Germline assignment: CDR1 SGDLS and CDR2 YYNGEE. CDR3 nucleotides: TGTGCCAGCAGCCCCAGTGGGGCAGGAGAGACCCAGTACTTC. Translation gives CASSPSGAGETQYF.

The rearrangement joins TRBV7-9 to TRBJ2-5; 7 bases are a match to TRBD2. CDR3 length: 14 residues. Germline V lookup: CDR1 SEHNR, CDR2 FQNEAQ (reference sequence). Trimming at V came to 4 bases and at J to 5 bases, leaving 7 bases not matched to a gene. The CDR3 region has the DNA TGTGCCAGCAGCTCCCTGGGGGGGGACGAGACCCAGTACTTC. Its translation: CASSSLGGDETQYF.

This chain connects TRBV6-5 to TRBJ2-1; 12 bases match TRBD2. CDR3 size: 16 residues. Germline V gives CDR1 MNHEY, CDR2 SVGAGI. V dropped 6 bases and J dropped 6; count of bases not matched to a gene: 9. The CDR3 spells CASRRIGLAGINEQFF. Written as DNA, the CDR3 is TGTGCCAGCAGAAGAATCGGACTAGCGGGAATCAATGAGCAGTTCTTC.

The V call is TRBV20-1, the J call TRBJ2-5; D remains unclear. The CDR3 is 12 residues long. The germline V and J ends were trimmed by 0 bases and 1 base, with 3 bases remaining between them. Germline V gene lookup returns CDR1 DFQATT and CDR2 SNEGSKA (reference sequence). The CDR3 loop is CSARDLQETQYF. The DNA for the CDR3 is TGCAGTGCTAGAGATCTCCAAGAGACCCAGTACTTC.

The rearrangement links TRBV11-2 to TRBJ2-1, with TRBD2 matching 12 bases. V lost 0 bases and J lost 4; bases outside the gene matches: 4. The germline gives CDR1 SGHAT, CDR2 FQNNGV. The CDR3 is 17 amino acids. CDR3 region: CASSLERLAGGYNEQFF. Here the CDR3 DNA reads TGTGCCAGCAGCTTAGAACGCCTAGCGGGAGGGTACAATGAGCAGTTCTTC.

V gene TRBV12-3 or TRBV12-4 combines with J gene TRBJ2-1; 7 nucleotides match TRBD1. J was trimmed by 9 bases and V by 4 bases; bases with no gene match: 6. The CDR3 consists of 13 residues. The CDR3 coding sequence is TGTGCCAGCAGTTCCCGACAGGGCGGTGAGCAGTTCTTC. Protein sequence: CASSSRQGGEQFF.

This rearrangement joins TRBV6-2 or TRBV6-3 to TRBJ2-2; no definite D call. V was trimmed by 1 base and J by 8 bases, leaving 2 bases between them. The CDR3 runs 11 residues. Germline V CDR1 and CDR2: MNHEY, SVGEGT. CDR3 residues: CASSYWGELFF. Written as DNA, the CDR3 is TGTGCCAGCAGTTACTGGGGGGAGCTGTTTTTT.

This clonotype was counted a few times. This chain uses TRBV7-2 with TRBJ1-2, with 9 nucleotides matching TRBD1. This CDR3 has 15 residues. V trimming: 2 bases; J trimming: 5 bases; junction bases outside the gene matches: 6. Germline V gene data show CDR1 as SGHTA and CDR2 as FQGNSA. The CDR3 protein is CASSLKEGTGYGYTF. Here the CDR3 DNA reads TGTGCCAGCAGCTTAAAAGAGGGGACAGGGTATGGCTACACCTTC.

This clonotype has only a few counts. This chain links TRBV7-9 with TRBJ2-7; 12 bases are a match to TRBD2. The CDR3 is made up of 15 amino acids. Per the germline V gene, CDR1 is SEHNR and CDR2 is FQNEAQ (reference sequence). The V and J ends lost 5 bases and 2 bases, in that order; junction bases with no gene match: 4. CDR3 in amino acids: CASSLLAGGAYEQYF. The CDR3 DNA reads TGTGCCAGCAGCCTTCTAGCGGGGGGGGCCTACGAGCAGTACTTC.

This chain joins TRBV27 and TRBJ1-2; 8 bases align to TRBD1. The CDR3 consists of 15 residues. Germline V gene data show CDR1 as MNHEY and CDR2 as SMNVEV (reference sequence). V shed 2 bases, J shed 6 bases, and the junction held 8 bases outside the gene matches. CDR3 sequence reads: CASSLGGQAIDGYTF. The CDR3 region has the DNA TGTGCCAGCAGTTTAGGGGGACAGGCGATAGATGGCTACACCTTC.

The chain links TRBV28 to TRBJ1-2, with D uncertain. Trimming took off 7 bases at V and 0 bases at J, with 24 bases between the two ends. The germline V gene encodes CDR1 MDHEN and CDR2 SYDVKM. This CDR3 spans 18 amino acids. This CDR3 is CASTTRGRSDPSNYGYTF. The CDR3 DNA follows: TGTGCCAGCACCACTCGTGGACGCTCTGATCCATCTAACTATGGCTACACCTTC.

This clonotype was seen once. The chain recombines TRBV7-2 with TRBJ2-7, with 10 nucleotides matching TRBD1. Looked up from germline, CDR1 is SGHTA and CDR2 is FQGNSA. This CDR3 has 16 amino acids. V shed 1 base and J 1 base; nucleotides not matched to a gene: 4. CDR3 DNA sequence: TGTGCCAGCAGCTTAGATGGGACAGGGGTGTCCTACGAGCAGTACTTC. It encodes CASSLDGTGVSYEQYF.

This clonotype was seen only a few times. The chain carries TRBV29-1 and TRBJ2-4, with D tentatively TRBD1 or TRBD2 (6 bases each). The V gene lost 4 bases and the J gene lost 0 bases, with 13 bases spanning the gap. Germline V gene sequence: CDR1 SQVTM, CDR2 ANQGSEA. The CDR3 runs to 15 residues. The CDR3, as DNA: TGCAGCGTTGTAGTTCGGGGGCTAGCCAAAAACATTCAGTACTTC. Its translation: CSVVVRGLAKNIQYF.

The V gene is TRBV20-1, the J gene TRBJ2-1; 8 positions match TRBD2. CDR1 and CDR2 (germline): DFQATT, SNEGSKA (reference sequence). V was clipped by 0 bases and J by 3 bases; unmatched bases: 4. The length of the CDR3 is 15 residues. In nucleotides, the CDR3 is TGCAGTGCTAGAGATCGTAGCGGGAACTACAATGAGCAGTTCTTC. Protein: CSARDRSGNYNEQFF.